This entry lists 15 T cell receptor beta chains sequenced from one sample in a study of shared clonotypes between healthy human individuals. Profiled with immunoSEQ multiplex PCR; TCRdb holds only in-frame clones, not every one. Altogether roughly 2,000,000 clones are present, around 95% being singletons, with the ten largest covering less than 2%. Positively selected for CCR7, the CD45RO-negative cells used as naive CD8 cells excluded terminally differentiated effector memory CD45RA+ cells. Material for sequencing was naive CD8+ T cells from PBMCs. The receptor set was obtained from a man aged 18 to 29 in good health. Some clones in this sample may be carry-over from other donors' samples.

V gene TRBV19 combines with J gene TRBJ1-2; D remains unclear. CDR1 is LNHDA, CDR2 SQIVND, per germline (reference sequence). The ends were cut back, 3 bases at V and 4 bases at J, with 18 bases in the middle. CDR3 length: 16 amino acids. The CDR3 reads CASSIASGARGYGYTF. The CDR3 DNA reads as TGTGCCAGTAGTATTGCCTCAGGCGCTCGCGGCTATGGCTACACCTTC. The entire variable domain, with the rest obtained from reference TRBV19 and TRBJ1-2, is as follows: DGGITQSPKYLFRKEGQNVTLSCEQNLNHDAMYWYRQDPGQGLRLIYYSQIVNDFQKGDIAEGYSVSREKKESFPLTVTSAQKNPTAFYLCASSIASGARGYGYTFGSGTRLTVV.

The V call is TRBV9, the J call TRBJ2-2; no firm D call. The CDR3 runs to 18 residues. The V end was cut by 3 bases, the J end by 3 bases, with 21 bases between. The germline gives CDR1 SGDLS, CDR2 YYNGEE. This CDR3 reads CASSAASTGRYYTGELFF. The DNA of the CDR3 is TGTGCCAGCAGCGCAGCGTCAACGGGCAGGTATTACACCGGGGAGCTGTTTTTT.

The V gene is TRBV2, the J gene TRBJ1-4, with 7 bases that match TRBD1. With V trimmed by 4 bases and J by 12 bases, 8 bases remained unmatched. The CDR3 is made up of 13 amino acids. Germline V lookup: CDR1 SNHLY, CDR2 FYNNEI. The CDR3 DNA follows: TGTGCCAGCAGTGCAGTGACAGGGACCCAACTGTTTTTT. It codes for CASSAVTGTQLFF.

The chain combines TRBV7-9 with TRBJ2-1; TRBD2 is a possible D gene (5 bases). This CDR3 contains 15 residues. In germline, CDR1 is SEHNR, CDR2 FQNEAQ (reference sequence). Trimming removed 4 bases at V and 5 bases at J, with 15 bases between. The CDR3 is CASSSEDWAHNEQFF. The CDR3 nucleotides read TGTGCCAGCAGCTCCGAGGACTGGGCACACAATGAGCAGTTCTTC.

V is TRBV15 and J is TRBJ1-5; a weak D match, TRBD1 (6 bases). This CDR3 has 18 residues. Trimming left V 0 bases short and J 4 bases short, with 19 bases between. CDR1 is LNHNV and CDR2 is YYDKDF in the germline V gene (reference sequence). CDR3 DNA: TGTGCCACCAGCAGAGATGGGGGGGGCGAGAGTAGTAATCAGCCCCAGCATTTT. It translates to CATSRDGGGESSNQPQHF.

This rearrangement joins TRBV9 to TRBJ2-2; 12 nucleotides line up with TRBD2. The CDR3 is 16 residues long. Per the germline V gene, CDR1 is SGDLS and CDR2 is YYNGEE. With 3 bases clipped from V and 7 bases from J, the junction kept 7 bases outside the gene matches. The CDR3: CASSGASGRAIGELFF. CDR3 bases: TGTGCCAGCAGCGGGGCTAGCGGGAGGGCCATCGGGGAGCTGTTTTTT. Full variable domain (remainder filled in from reference TRBV9 and TRBJ2-2): DSGVTQTPKHLITATGQRVTLRCSPRSGDLSVYWYQQSLDQGLQFLIQYYNGEERAKGNILERFSAQQFPDLHSELNLSSLELGDSALYFCASSGASGRAIGELFFGEGSRLTVL.

The chain recombines TRBV4-1 with TRBJ1-1; the match to TRBD1 covers 7 bases. Germline-derived CDR1 and CDR2 are MGHRA and YSYEKL. Trimming took 6 bases from V and 1 from J; bases not matched to a gene: 2. The CDR3 spans 13 residues. The DNA of the CDR3 is TGCGCCAGCAGGTGGACAGGGAACACTGAAGCTTTCTTT. Protein sequence: CASRWTGNTEAFF.

The chain links TRBV13 to TRBJ2-1; D remains ambiguous. V lost 5 bases to trimming and J lost 2 bases, with 25 bases between them. This CDR3 region has 19 residues. Germline V gene data show CDR1 as PRHDT and CDR2 as FYEKMQ (reference sequence). DNA for the CDR3: TGTGCCAGCAGCAATTCAAACCCGGTCCCCAACTATACCTACAATGAGCAGTTCTTC. The encoded protein is CASSNSNPVPNYTYNEQFF. Variable domain in full (rest from reference TRBV13 and TRBJ2-1): AAGVIQSPRHLIKEKRETATLKCYPIPRHDTVYWYQQGPGQDPQFLISFYEKMQSDKGSIPDRFSAQQFSDYHSELNMSSLELGDSALYFCASSNSNPVPNYTYNEQFFGPGTRLTVL.

The J gene is TRBJ2-3, the V gene TRBV7-9; D may be TRBD2 (6 bases). Looked up from germline, CDR1 is SEHNR and CDR2 is FQNEAQ (reference sequence). CDR3 length: 15 residues. Trimming shortened V by 5 bases and J by 7 bases, and 19 bases separated the two germline ends. The DNA of the CDR3 is TGTGCCAGCAGCCGCGAAGGGACTCTACTGAATACGCAGTATTTT. It translates to CASSREGTLLNTQYF.

Concerning this clone: Other DNA sequences from this sample encode an identical CDR3 as well. The V call is TRBV27, the J call TRBJ2-3, with a tentative D call TRBD1 (5 bases). This CDR3 region has 14 residues. Germline V gene data show CDR1 as MNHEY and CDR2 as SMNVEV (reference sequence). Deletions cut 3 bases from V and 1 base from J, with 8 bases between. The CDR3 region has the DNA TGTGCCAGCAGTTTCGGCAGGGGCACAGATACGCAGTATTTT. Encoded protein: CASSFGRGTDTQYF.

V is TRBV30 and J is TRBJ2-4; 8 bases map to TRBD1. The CDR3 has 13 residues. With 7 bases clipped from V and 6 bases from J, the junction kept 8 bases outside the gene matches. Germline V gene data show CDR1 as GTSNPN and CDR2 as SVGIG (reference sequence). The CDR3 bases are TGTGCCTCCTCTCAGGGGGCTGGAAACATTCAGTACTTC. Protein: CASSQGAGNIQYF.

CDR3 sequence reads: CASSPRLINEQFF. The CDR3 nucleotides read TGTGCCAGCAGCCCTAGACTGATCAATGAGCAGTTCTTC. The rearrangement links TRBV7-9 to TRBJ2-1; no clear D. Germline CDR1 reads SEHNR; CDR2 reads FQNEAQ (reference sequence). This CDR3 has 13 amino acids. V was clipped by 5 bases and J by 6 bases, with 11 bases between them. The variable domain in full, completed from reference TRBV7-9 and TRBJ2-1, reads DTGVSQNPRHKITKRGQNVTFRCDPISEHNRLYWYRQTLGQGPEFLTYFQNEAQLEKSRLLSDRFSAERPKGSFSTLEIQRTEQGDSAMYLCASSPRLINEQFFGPGTRLTVL.

This chain's CDR3 is CASSLYLGQGAYNEQFF. For the CDR3, the DNA is TGTGCCAGCAGCTTATATCTGGGACAGGGGGCCTACAATGAGCAGTTCTTC. The chain employs TRBV5-4 and TRBJ2-1, with 11 bases aligning to TRBD1. The CDR3 covers 17 residues. CDR1 and CDR2 from the germline V gene are SGHNT and YYREEE (reference sequence). J was trimmed by 2 bases and V by 2 bases; bases with no gene match: 6.

The chain joins TRBV28 to TRBJ1-1, with 7 bases aligning to TRBD1. The V and J ends lost 3 bases and 3 bases, in that order; junction bases with no gene match: 4. The CDR3 contains 14 residues. From germline, CDR1 is MDHEN and CDR2 SYDVKM. The CDR3 reads CASSLAGGHTEAFF. Written as DNA, the CDR3 is TGTGCCAGCAGTTTGGCAGGGGGGCACACTGAAGCTTTCTTT.

V usage is TRBV6-5 and J usage is TRBJ2-1; 13 positions match TRBD2. The J segment lost 6 bases and the V segment lost 5 bases, leaving 4 bases of the junction unmatched. The CDR3 spans 15 residues. Germline loops: CDR1 MNHEY, CDR2 SVGAGI. CDR3 in amino acids: CASSPGLAGSNEQFF. In nucleotides, the CDR3 is TGTGCCAGCAGTCCGGGACTAGCGGGGTCCAATGAGCAGTTCTTC.